Listed here is a single TCR beta chain. The CDR3 sequence is 15 residues long. The germline gives CDR1 SQVTM, CDR2 ANQGSEA. V dropped 3 bases and J dropped 5; count of bases not matched to a gene: 6. The sample comes from a study of regulatory T cells in long-lasting Graves disease. Arm-PCR of CDR3 regions with iRepertoire HTBI primers generated TCR beta libraries. TCRdb passed the multiplex PCR reads through MiXCR, listing each CDR3 protein once. The sample records around 400,000 distinct CDR3 sequences, about 21% being singletons. Stated time point: persistent/refractory GD, antithyroid drugs over 5 years with positive TRAb. From RNA extracted from PBMCs, the TCR library was made.

The source material was peripheral blood mononuclear cells (PBMCs), sampled when the disease was refractory, from a patient treated with antithyroid drugs. The clonotype was recovered from a female donor with Graves disease. J is TRBJ2-7 and V is TRBV29-1, with 14 bases matching TRBD2. The CDR3 region has the DNA TGCAGCGTTGAGGGGACTAGCGGGAGCACCCACGAGCAGTACTTC. Protein sequence: CSVEGTSGSTHEQYF.